A single sample is the source of the 28 T cell receptor beta chains below, sequenced in a study of T cell responses to AZD1222 COVID-19 vaccine. The repertoire was sequenced with immunoSEQ multiplex PCR; TCRdb's copy has only in-frame clones and lacks some. The table includes over 85,000 clones, approximately 81% detected once. Sequencing used peripheral blood, obtained on day 0 of AZD1222 vaccination. These TCRs come from an adult in good health.

The rearrangement links TRBV5-4 to TRBJ1-6; perhaps TRBD1 as D (6 bases). CDR1 is SGHNT, CDR2 YYREEE, per germline (reference sequence). V was trimmed by 4 bases and J by 4 bases, leaving 15 bases between them. CDR3 size: 16 residues. CDR3 region: CASSGGQTDYNSPLHF. CDR3 sequence (DNA): TGTGCCAGCAGCGGCGGACAGACTGATTATAATTCACCCCTCCACTTT.

The chain recombines TRBV19 with TRBJ1-5, with TRBD1 as a possible D gene (6 bases). The CDR3 is 14 amino acids. Trimming pared 8 bases from V and 0 bases from J, leaving 11 bases between. Germline V CDR1 and CDR2: LNHDA, SQIVND (reference sequence). Written as DNA, the CDR3 is TGTGCCAGTTGGGACATTCATAGCAATCAGCCCCAGCATTTT. Its protein is CASWDIHSNQPQHF. Supplemented by reference TRBV19 and TRBJ1-5, the full variable domain reads DGGITQSPKYLFRKEGQNVTLSCEQNLNHDAMYWYRQDPGQGLRLIYYSQIVNDFQKGDIAEGYSVSREKKESFPLTVTSAQKNPTAFYLCASWDIHSNQPQHFGDGTRLSIL.

J is TRBJ2-1 and V is TRBV7-2, with D possibly TRBD2 on 5 matching bases. The CDR3 consists of 12 residues. The V end lost 5 bases, the J end lost 9 bases, and 11 bases lay between the germline ends. The germline gives CDR1 SGHTA, CDR2 FQGNSA. The CDR3 coding sequence is TGTGCCAGCAGCCCGATCGCGGGTGAGCAGTTCTTC. Its protein product is CASSPIAGEQFF.

The chain combines TRBV6-2 or TRBV6-3 with TRBJ1-1, with D possibly TRBD1 on 5 matching bases. V gave up 2 bases and J gave up 1 base, with 17 bases separating them. The CDR3 has 17 residues. Germline CDR1 is MNHEY and CDR2 is SVGEGT. Here the CDR3 reads CASSYPPDTNQNTEAFF. CDR3 sequence (DNA): TGTGCCAGCAGTTACCCCCCGGACACTAACCAGAACACTGAAGCTTTCTTT.

The chain employs TRBV28 and TRBJ2-7; 8 bases are shared with TRBD2. The V gene's germline CDR1 is MDHEN and CDR2 SYDVKM. The junction had 6 bases not matched to a gene; V was cut back by 5 bases and J by 0 bases. This CDR3 contains 15 residues. The CDR3 nucleotides read TGTGCCAGCAGTCACGGGACTAGAAGCTCCTACGAGCAGTACTTC. Translation gives CASSHGTRSSYEQYF.

The chain couples TRBV7-3 to TRBJ2-1; TRBD1 is a possible D gene (5 bases). The CDR3 sequence is 16 residues long. Germline V gene data show CDR1 as SGHTA and CDR2 as FQGTGA. Trimming shortened V by 5 bases and J by 0 bases, and 14 bases separated the two germline ends. The CDR3 protein is CASSPPQASSYNEQFF. The CDR3 DNA reads as TGTGCCAGCAGCCCCCCACAGGCGAGCTCCTACAATGAGCAGTTCTTC.

This clone was observed once. The CDR3 coding sequence is TGTGCCAGCAGTAGACAGGGGGCGTCTGAAGCTTTCTTT. Its protein is CASSRQGASEAFF. The chain uses TRBV6-5 and TRBJ1-1; 10 bases line up with TRBD1. This CDR3 is 13 amino acids long. CDR1 and CDR2 from the germline V gene are MNHEY and SVGAGI. V lost 5 bases, J lost 6 bases, and 3 bases stayed unmatched.

CDR3: CASSPGTGSTDTQYF. The CDR3 bases are TGTGCCAGCTCACCTGGGACAGGGAGCACAGATACGCAGTATTTT. The chain uses TRBV18 and TRBJ2-3; TRBD1 aligns across 9 bases. CDR1 is KGHSH, CDR2 LQKENI, per germline. The junction had 1 base not matched to a gene; V was cut back by 3 bases and J by 0 bases. This CDR3 is built from 15 residues.

The genes are TRBV14 and TRBJ1-5; D uncertain. Germline loops: CDR1 SGHDN, CDR2 FVKESK. The CDR3 is 12 amino acids. The ends were cut back, 1 base at V and 4 bases at J, with 2 bases in the middle. The CDR3 protein is CASSQGNQPQHF. Written as DNA, the CDR3 is TGTGCCAGCAGCCAAGGGAATCAGCCCCAGCATTTT.

The rearrangement links TRBV7-6 to TRBJ2-1, with 8 positions matching TRBD2. The J segment lost 1 base and the V segment lost 5 bases, leaving 4 bases of the junction unmatched. Per germline, CDR1 SGHVS and CDR2 FNYEAQ. The CDR3 covers 15 residues. The CDR3, as DNA: TGTGCCAGCAGCCCAAGCGGGAGTTCCTACAATGAGCAGTTCTTC. Translating it yields CASSPSGSSYNEQFF.

This chain uses TRBV28 with TRBJ1-3; D might be TRBD1 (5 bases). Germline V gene data show CDR1 as MDHEN and CDR2 as SYDVKM. The V gene lost 5 bases and the J gene lost 9 bases, with 11 bases spanning the gap. CDR3 length equals 12 residues. This CDR3 reads CASSPRVGTIYF. The DNA for the CDR3 is TGTGCCAGCAGTCCCAGGGTAGGCACCATATATTTT.

This clone occurred a few times. The rearrangement uses TRBV5-1 and TRBJ2-3; D is possibly TRBD2 (5 bases). The CDR3 has 14 residues. In germline, CDR1 is SGHRS, CDR2 YFSETQ. Trimming took off 0 bases at V and 5 bases at J, with 10 bases between the two ends. CDR3 nucleotides: TGCGCCAGCAGCTTGGGATCGGGGTTAGATACGCAGTATTTT. Amino acid sequence: CASSLGSGLDTQYF.

The chain has TRBV6-2 or TRBV6-3 and TRBJ2-7, with TRBD2 matching 10 bases. Germline CDR1 reads MNHEY; CDR2 reads SVGEGT. The V and J ends lost 4 bases and 0 bases, in that order; junction bases with no gene match: 3. CDR3 size: 15 residues. CDR3 bases: TGTGCCAGCAGTTCAGCGGGAGGGCCCTCCTACGAGCAGTACTTC. Its protein product is CASSSAGGPSYEQYF.

A word on this clone: The same CDR3 is also encoded by other DNA sequences in this sample. The chain couples TRBV5-6 to TRBJ1-5, with a weak D call TRBD1 (6 bases). This CDR3 region has 14 residues. Trimming removed 1 base at V and 6 bases at J, with 11 bases between. Germline lookup yields CDR1 SGHDT and CDR2 YYEEEE. The CDR3, as DNA: TGTGCCAGCAGCTTGTCCGGGGGGCGTCAGCCCCAGCATTTT. This gives the protein CASSLSGGRQPQHF.

The chain joins TRBV5-4 to TRBJ2-7, with TRBD2 matching 7 bases. The CDR3 sequence is 15 residues long. With V trimmed by 0 bases and J by 3 bases, 6 bases remained unmatched. Germline V CDR1 and CDR2: SGHNT, YYREEE (reference sequence). CDR3 protein: CASSLARGGSYEQYF. CDR3 bases: TGTGCCAGCAGCTTGGCCCGGGGCGGGAGCTACGAGCAGTACTTC. Supplemented by reference TRBV5-4 and TRBJ2-7, the full variable domain reads ETGVTQSPTHLIKTRGQQVTLRCSSQSGHNTVSWYQQALGQGPQFIFQYYREEENGRGNFPPRFSGLQFPNYSSELNVNALELDDSALYLCASSLARGGSYEQYFGPGTRLTVT.

This clone was counted only a few times. The sample carries other DNA sequences with the same CDR3. The chain joins TRBV3-1 (or the pseudogene TRBV3-2) to TRBJ1-1, with no clear D. The CDR3 contains 11 residues. CDR1 is LGHDT and CDR2 is YNNKEL in the germline V gene (reference sequence). The V gene lost 1 base and the J gene lost 5 bases, with 2 bases spanning the gap. The CDR3 bases are TGTGCCAGCAGCCAAGGAACTGAAGCTTTCTTT. Translating it yields CASSQGTEAFF.

The V and J genes are TRBV15 and TRBJ1-6; the D gene is possibly TRBD1 (6 bases). Germline values: CDR1 LNHNV, CDR2 YYDKDF (reference sequence). This CDR3 region has 14 residues. The V end lost 0 bases, the J end lost 14 bases, and 14 bases lay between the germline ends. The CDR3 is CATSRDRGAFTLHF. The CDR3 DNA reads as TGTGCCACCAGCAGAGATCGGGGGGCCTTCACCCTCCACTTT.

The V call is TRBV6-6, the J call TRBJ2-2, with D perhaps given as TRBD1 or TRBD2 (5 bases each). The germline V gene has CDR1 MNHNY and CDR2 SVGAGI (reference sequence). The ends were cut back, 6 bases at V and 2 bases at J, with 10 bases in the middle. The CDR3 has 14 residues. CDR3 protein: CASSSGANTGELFF. CDR3 DNA sequence: TGTGCCAGCAGCTCCGGGGCTAACACCGGGGAGCTGTTTTTT.

The chain uses TRBV4-3 and TRBJ1-2, with D perhaps matching TRBD1 (5 bases). This CDR3 spans 15 amino acids. Germline lookup yields CDR1 LGHNA and CDR2 YSLEER. V shed 1 base and J shed 2 bases, with 11 bases lying between them. The CDR3 DNA follows: TGCGCCAGCAGCCAAGGGACAAGGATCAACTATGGCTACACCTTC. Protein sequence: CASSQGTRINYGYTF.

The V gene is TRBV2, the J gene TRBJ1-1, with D perhaps matching TRBD1 (5 bases). Looked up from germline, CDR1 is SNHLY and CDR2 is FYNNEI. V lost 1 base and J 6 bases, leaving 9 bases between the germline ends. The CDR3 is made up of 13 amino acids. CDR3 nucleotides: TGTGCCAGCAGTGAAGGTCGGGGGGCTGAAGCTTTCTTT. Amino acids: CASSEGRGAEAFF. Full variable domain (rest looked up from reference TRBV2 and TRBJ1-1): EPEVTQTPSHQVTQMGQEVILRCVPISNHLYFYWYRQILGQKVEFLVSFYNNEISEKSEIFDDQFSVERPDGSNFTLKIRSTKLEDSAMYFCASSEGRGAEAFFGQGTRLTVV.

Written as DNA, the CDR3 is TGTGCCAGCTCACGGGACTTGAACACTGAAGCTTTCTTT. As protein: CASSRDLNTEAFF. The gene calls are TRBV7-2 and TRBJ1-1, with a possible D match to TRBD1 (5 bases). The germline V gene encodes CDR1 SGHTA and CDR2 FQGNSA. V dropped 8 bases and J dropped 0 bases, with 10 bases sitting between them. The CDR3 runs 13 residues.

The chain couples TRBV5-1 to TRBJ1-4; TRBD1 matches at 10 bases. Germline lookup yields CDR1 SGHRS and CDR2 YFSETQ. The CDR3 has 16 amino acids. V was clipped by 2 bases and J by 8 bases; unmatched bases: 9. CDR3 DNA: TGCGCCAGCAGCTTAACTAGAGACAGGGGGCGAGAAAAACTGTTTTTT. The encoded protein is CASSLTRDRGREKLFF.

The CDR3 nucleotides are TGCGCCAGCAGGGTCCAGACGAACACCGGGGAGCTGTTTTTT. The encoded protein is CASRVQTNTGELFF. This sequence joins TRBV5-1 and TRBJ2-2, with D hard to call. V gave up 5 bases and J gave up 0 bases, with 8 bases separating them. This CDR3 region has 14 residues. Germline V gene lookup returns CDR1 SGHRS and CDR2 YFSETQ.

This clone was picked up a small number of times. The V and J genes are TRBV11-3 and TRBJ2-7; D may correspond to TRBD1 or TRBD2 (6 bases each). In germline, CDR1 is SGHNT, CDR2 YENEEA. The CDR3 extends over 18 amino acids. V was pared by 1 base and J by 2 bases, with 21 bases between. The CDR3 DNA reads as TGTGCCAGCAGCTTAGGATCGCCCGGGGGCGCAGGCACCTACGAGCAGTACTTC. This encodes CASSLGSPGGAGTYEQYF.

On this clone itself: The same CDR3 also results from other DNA sequences found in this sample. This rearrangement joins TRBV18 to TRBJ1-1; TRBD1 aligns across 7 bases. V lost 3 bases, J lost 3 bases, and 1 base stayed unmatched. Germline values: CDR1 KGHSH, CDR2 LQKENI. The CDR3 is 13 amino acids. The CDR3 reads CASSPQGDTEAFF. DNA for the CDR3: TGTGCCAGCTCACCCCAGGGGGACACTGAAGCTTTCTTT.

The V and J genes are TRBV28 and TRBJ1-1, with 8 bases fitting TRBD1. V lost 4 bases to trimming and J lost 7 bases; unmatched junction nucleotides: 14. Germline lookup yields CDR1 MDHEN and CDR2 SYDVKM. The CDR3 covers 16 residues. CDR3 sequence reads: CASSSGGQGIIGEAFF. Written as DNA, the CDR3 is TGTGCCAGCAGTTCCGGTGGACAGGGAATTATAGGTGAAGCTTTCTTT.

J is TRBJ2-2 and V is TRBV7-8; D perhaps matches TRBD1 (5 bases). Germline CDR1 is SGHVS and CDR2 is FQNEAQ. V was clipped by 5 bases and J by 2 bases, with 18 bases between them. The CDR3 extends over 17 amino acids. As DNA, the CDR3 is TGTGCCAGCAGCCCCTCATACAGGAACAGAAACACCGGGGAGCTGTTTTTT. As protein: CASSPSYRNRNTGELFF.

J is TRBJ2-5 and V is TRBV5-6; weak D call: TRBD2 (7 bases). The CDR3 length is 13 residues. Germline loops: CDR1 SGHDT, CDR2 YYEEEE. Trimming left V 2 bases short and J 9 bases short, with 14 bases between. CDR3 sequence (DNA): TGTGCCAGCAGCTTTCTTTCCGGGGGGCCCCAGTACTTC. It specifies CASSFLSGGPQYF.